The clone carrying this T cell receptor (beta chain) was detected once. Its antigen remains unknown. Repertoires were generated with immunoSEQ multiplex PCR, while TCRdb's copy carries only in-frame clones and drops some. The data show roughly 40,000 clones, with over 60% seen just once and around an eighth held by the top ten. The source of the sample is a study of cytotoxic CD8 clonotypes in ibrutinib-treated CLL. Across the whole study: Investigators collected response samples after a median approximately eleven months of treatment, range 6 to 36.

V shed 1 base and J 4 bases; nucleotides not matched to a gene: 2. Germline assignment: CDR1 SGHTA and CDR2 FQGNSA. The CDR3 is 16 residues long. Whole-study results and caveats: A rise in clonality was seen at ibrutinib response, and a fall back toward baseline was seen at progression. With treatment, public clonotypes, which were uncommon, either contracted or remained stable.

The material was PBMCs, obtained after 12 months of ibrutinib treatment. The TCR comes from a human donor with chronic lymphocytic leukemia. The chain links TRBV7-2 to TRBJ2-2, with TRBD2 identical over 11 bases. For the CDR3, the DNA is TGTGCCAGCAGCTTAGGACTAGCGGGAATCACCGGGGAGCTGTTTTTT. Amino acids: CASSLGLAGITGELFF.